This T cell receptor (beta chain) was captured by sequencing in a study of neurological immune-mediated disorders. Study results and limitations: Because no CDR3 amino acid sequences were shared across subjects by expanded clones, private repertoires were suggested in all groups. HTLV-1-associated myelopathy ranked highest for TCR clonal expansion and multiple sclerosis lowest, beneath healthy controls.

In germline, CDR1 is SGHVS, CDR2 FQNEAQ. With V trimmed by 5 bases and J by 8 bases, 11 bases remained unmatched. The CDR3 length is 15 residues. This clonotype was detected ten times or more. Its specificity is unknown. A 10-nucleotide random UMI tagged transcripts in template-switch 5'RACE cDNA synthesis. Over 190 million TCR-beta sequences from 15-18 subjects came from every sequencing run. TCRdb reanalysed the 5' RACE reads using MiXCR and keeps one entry per CDR3 protein. Among some 20,000 distinct CDR3 sequences listed, 6% to 8.5% were seen once. Source material: CD8+ T cells from blood. This sequence originates from a woman in her thirties with HTLV-1-associated myelopathy (HAM/TSP). The rearrangement joins TRBV7-8 to TRBJ2-1, with 8 bases lining up with TRBD2. The CDR3 here is CASSPPGLGYDEQFF. CDR3 coding DNA: TGTGCCAGCAGCCCCCCGGGACTAGGTTATGATGAGCAGTTCTTC.